This entry is about one T cell receptor beta chain. J lost 3 bases, V lost 1 base, and 5 bases had no gene match. The germline gives CDR1 MNHEY, CDR2 SVGAGI. CDR3 size: 15 residues. The data belong to a study of blood T cell repertoires in COVID-19. Study as a whole: Samples came from the United States, Italy and Spain, spanning acute and convalescent COVID-19. PBMCs, B-cell-depleted T cells, or T cells were the source of the cDNA or gDNA that made up the material.

The protocol was immunoSEQ multiplex PCR, while the TCRdb copy is restricted to in-frame clones and leaves out a portion. Of some 130,000 clones listed, around 83% are singletons. Source material: peripheral blood. The sequence came from a human donor in a cohort sampled during active COVID-19. The gene calls are TRBV6-5 and TRBJ2-7, with TRBD2 identical over 8 bases. CDR3 sequence: CASSYYRGGSYEQYF. CDR3 nucleotide sequence: TGTGCCAGCAGTTACTATCGCGGGGGGAGCTACGAGCAGTACTTC.